In this sample, the clone carrying this T cell receptor (beta chain) turned up a few times. The data were taken from a study of T-cell reconstitution after alpha-beta-depleted transplantation in children. The CDR3 loop spans 15 amino acids. Germline V gives CDR1 SGHRS, CDR2 YFSETQ. V dropped 5 bases and J dropped 7; count of bases not matched to a gene: 7. It was with unique molecular identifiers that the TCRbeta library was prepared. One entry per CDR3 protein, called by TCRdb with MiXCR from the PCR reads. The sample yields more than 550,000 distinct CDR3 sequences, under 12% seen once. The chain recombines TRBV5-1 with TRBJ1-4; 11 bases agree with TRBD1. The source of this sequence is a human donor who donated a stem cell graft to a child with acute myeloid leukemia. The sequenced sample was PBMCs from the stem cell graft donor, obtained from the stem cell graft. The CDR3 DNA follows: TGCGCCAGCAGACTGGGGGACAGGGGGATTGAAAAACTGTTTTTT. Residues: CASRLGDRGIEKLFF. Combining the CDR3 with reference TRBV5-1 and TRBJ1-4 gives the whole variable domain KAGVTQTPRYLIKTRGQQVTLSCSPISGHRSVSWYQQTPGQGLQFLFEYFSETQRNKGNFPGRFSGRQFSNSRSEMNVSTLELGDSALYLCASRLGDRGIEKLFFGSGTQLSVL.